This TCR beta chain is drawn from a study of blood T cell repertoires in COVID-19. Study information: Samples came from the United States, Italy and Spain, spanning acute and convalescent COVID-19. From T cells, B-cell-depleted T cells, or PBMCs came the material, which was cDNA or gDNA.

The table came from immunoSEQ multiplex PCR; TCRdb's copy has only in-frame clones and leaves some out. The sample holds 240,000 or so clones, approximately 90% seen once. This study enrolled people aged roughly 18 to 89 from 24 US geographic areas. The CDR3 is 15 amino acids. The V gene end was trimmed by 5 bases and the J gene end by 6 bases; junction bases not matched to a gene: 8. Germline V gene lookup returns CDR1 WNHNN and CDR2 SYGVQD (reference sequence). This sequence originates from a man aged 35 to 55 who had recovered from COVID-19. This chain connects TRBV10-1 to TRBJ2-3, with 10 bases that match TRBD1. Source material: PBMCs or T cells enriched from blood (not recorded which). The CDR3 sequence is CASSNRQGAYDTQYF. CDR3 in DNA: TGCGCCAGCAGTAATAGACAGGGGGCGTATGATACGCAGTATTTT.